A single sample gave rise to the 21 T cell receptor beta chains below, sequenced in a study of vaccination and CD4 T cells after COVID-19. The treatment: approximately nine-day PBMC culture with coronavirus spike peptide pools or control peptides (ViraFEST assay). Scientists ran DNA taken from cultured CD4+ T cells through the Oncomine TCR Beta short-read assay for sequencing. One entry per CDR3 protein, called by TCRdb with MiXCR from the PCR reads. The sample consists of fewer than 20,000 distinct CDR3 sequences, about 50% of them appearing once. No antigens are known for them. This material consisted of CD4+ T cells from blood, cultured in vitro, taken before SARS-CoV-2 vaccination. Every receptor here comes from a human donor who had recovered from COVID-19.

The DNA for the CDR3 is TGTGCCAGCAGTGAAGCAGGGGTCGCGACCCAGTACTTC. It is translated as CASSEAGVATQYF. The rearrangement joins TRBV6-1 to TRBJ2-5; tentatively, D is TRBD1 (5 bases). The CDR3 covers 13 residues. Looked up from germline, CDR1 is MNHNS and CDR2 is SASEGT. The V and J ends lost 0 bases and 7 bases respectively, with 9 bases between them.

The CDR3: CSARDQTGFPYTIYF. The CDR3 region has the DNA TGCAGTGCTAGAGACCAGACAGGGTTCCCATACACCATATATTTT. The rearrangement links TRBV20-1 to TRBJ1-3, with 7 nucleotides matching TRBD1. CDR1 DFQATT and CDR2 SNEGSKA come from the germline V gene (reference sequence). There are 15 residues in the CDR3. V was clipped by 0 bases and J by 8 bases; unmatched bases: 10.

By sample share, this clonotype is large. J is TRBJ2-3 and V is TRBV7-9; 7 nucleotides agree with TRBD2. V lost 5 bases and J lost 1; bases outside the gene matches: 15. This CDR3 region has 18 residues. CDR1 is SEHNR, CDR2 FQNEAQ, per germline (reference sequence). This CDR3 is CASSRGTSELGGTDTQYF. CDR3 coding DNA: TGTGCCAGCAGCCGAGGTACTAGCGAACTTGGGGGCACAGATACGCAGTATTTT. Together with reference TRBV7-9 and TRBJ2-3, the CDR3 gives the full variable domain: DTGVSQNPRHKITKRGQNVTFRCDPISEHNRLYWYRQTLGQGPEFLTYFQNEAQLEKSRLLSDRFSAERPKGSFSTLEIQRTEQGDSAMYLCASSRGTSELGGTDTQYFGPGTRLTVL.

The rearrangement uses TRBV11-2 and TRBJ2-3, with 8 bases identical to TRBD1. The V gene's germline CDR1 is SGHAT and CDR2 FQNNGV. The CDR3 length is 15 residues. Trimming removed 2 bases from V and 1 base from J; junction bases left unmatched: 2. The CDR3 coding sequence is TGTGCCAGCAGCTTAACAGGGGGTGGCACAGATACGCAGTATTTT. Residues: CASSLTGGGTDTQYF.

The chain joins TRBV30 to TRBJ1-6; TRBD1 matches at 7 bases. Per the germline V gene, CDR1 is GTSNPN and CDR2 is SVGIG (reference sequence). The CDR3 has 16 residues. With V trimmed by 3 bases and J by 0 bases, 5 bases remained unmatched. CDR3 sequence reads: CAWSRGGRSYNSPLHF. The CDR3 region has the DNA TGTGCCTGGAGCAGGGGGGGCCGCTCCTATAATTCACCCCTCCACTTT.

The DNA for the CDR3 is TGTGCCAGCAGCTTAGCGCTAAGTGGAGAGACCCAGTACTTC. Amino acid sequence: CASSLALSGETQYF. This chain connects TRBV7-9 to TRBJ2-5; the D is unclear. Germline lookup yields CDR1 SEHNR and CDR2 FQNEAQ (reference sequence). CDR3 length equals 14 residues. The V end lost 0 bases, the J end lost 4 bases, and 9 bases lay between the germline ends.

The chain couples TRBV28 to TRBJ1-1; D is perhaps TRBD1 (5 bases). With 0 bases removed from V and 1 base from J, the gap between germline ends came to 12 bases. The CDR3 consists of 16 residues. Germline assignment: CDR1 MDHEN and CDR2 SYDVKM. The CDR3 loop is CASSLWGRTANTEAFF. In DNA form, the CDR3 reads TGTGCCAGCAGTTTATGGGGACGAACAGCGAACACTGAAGCTTTCTTT.

The J gene is TRBJ1-2, the V gene TRBV7-9; TRBD1 matches at 7 bases. Looked up from germline, CDR1 is SEHNR and CDR2 is FQNEAQ (reference sequence). The CDR3 loop spans 13 amino acids. V trimming: 0 bases; J trimming: 5 bases; junction bases outside the gene matches: 0. The CDR3 DNA reads TGTGCCAGCAGCTTAGCACAGGGGTATGGCTACACCTTC. Its protein product is CASSLAQGYGYTF. Full variable domain (outside the CDR3, taken from reference TRBV7-9 and TRBJ1-2): DTGVSQNPRHKITKRGQNVTFRCDPISEHNRLYWYRQTLGQGPEFLTYFQNEAQLEKSRLLSDRFSAERPKGSFSTLEIQRTEQGDSAMYLCASSLAQGYGYTFGSGTRLTVV.

The genes are TRBV5-5 and TRBJ1-2; perhaps TRBD1 as D (5 bases). The germline V gene encodes CDR1 SGHKS and CDR2 YYEKEE (reference sequence). Trimming removed 2 bases from V and 2 bases from J, with 10 bases in between. The CDR3 is made up of 14 amino acids. CDR3 coding DNA: TGTGCCAGCAGCTTCGACAGAGGCAACTATGGCTACACCTTC. This codes for CASSFDRGNYGYTF.

The rearrangement links TRBV20-1 to TRBJ2-5; D is ambiguous. In germline, CDR1 is DFQATT, CDR2 SNEGSKA (reference sequence). This CDR3 comprises 15 residues. CDR3 DNA: TGCAGCTGGGCTTCGGGTTTCGTCGACCAAGAGACCCAGTACTTC. As protein: CSWASGFVDQETQYF.

V is TRBV6-1 and J is TRBJ2-3; 9 positions match TRBD2. CDR3 size: 15 residues. Germline V CDR1 and CDR2: MNHNS, SASEGT. The trim removed 6 bases at V and 2 bases at J, leaving 6 bases unmatched. The CDR3 loop reads CASSPSGTATDTQYF. The CDR3 nucleotides are TGTGCCAGCAGCCCTAGCGGGACAGCCACAGATACGCAGTATTTT.

This clonotype was seen a handful of times. The genes are TRBV7-2 and TRBJ1-2; TRBD1 agrees at 10 bases. The trim removed 0 bases at V and 8 bases at J, leaving 3 bases unmatched. CDR1 is SGHTA, CDR2 FQGNSA, per germline. The length of the CDR3 is 14 residues. The CDR3 nucleotides read TGTGCCAGCAGCTTAGCGGGGGGACAGGGGGGCTACACCTTC. Translating it yields CASSLAGGQGGYTF.

The V gene is TRBV6-1, the J gene TRBJ2-5; D not resolved. V was clipped by 7 bases and J by 5 bases, with 17 bases between them. Germline CDR1 and CDR2: MNHNS and SASEGT. The CDR3 extends over 14 amino acids. The CDR3 DNA sequence: TGTGCCAGCACTGGGGAACCGACCTGGGAGACCCAGTACTTC. It specifies CASTGEPTWETQYF.

This clonotype came up a few times. At one end the junction does not follow the germline gene, possibly because of a read error. V usage is TRBV6-5 and J usage is TRBJ2-1; D is unresolved. Judging by the DNA end, TRBJ2-7 fits better; the J call may be wrong. There are 13 residues in the CDR3. The germline gives CDR1 MNHEY, CDR2 SVGAGI. In DNA, the CDR3 is TGTGCTAGCAGTTACCACGTGGGGATCGAGCAGTACTTC. This gives the protein CASSYHVGIEQYF.

In the case of this clonotype: At one end the junction does not follow the germline gene, possibly because of a read error. The DNA for the CDR3 is TGTGCCGGCAGTCGTACTAGCGGGAGGAACTCTGGGGCCAACGTCCTGACTTTC. This codes for CAGSRTSGRNSGANVLTF. The chain couples TRBV7-8 to TRBJ2-6; 12 bases are a match to TRBD2. Germline CDR1 SGHVS, CDR2 FQNEAQ. The CDR3 is 18 residues long.

In DNA, the CDR3 is TGCGCCAGCAGCCAAGAAGCACCGGGACTAGCGCGAGCCAAAAACATTCAGTACTTC. It codes for CASSQEAPGLARAKNIQYF. This chain connects TRBV4-1 to TRBJ2-4; 10 bases are a match to TRBD2. The ends lost 0 bases at V and 0 bases at J; junction bases unmatched: 8. The V gene's germline CDR1 is MGHRA and CDR2 YSYEKL. The CDR3 has 19 residues.

This chain links TRBV20-1 with TRBJ1-1; 8 bases line up with TRBD1. With V trimmed by 4 bases and J by 4 bases, 2 bases remained unmatched. The CDR3 contains 12 residues. From germline, CDR1 is DFQATT and CDR2 SNEGSKA (reference sequence). In nucleotides, the CDR3 is TGCAGTGCTACCACAGGGGGCACTGAAGCTTTCTTT. It specifies CSATTGGTEAFF.

The CDR3 loop is CASSPGGSTDTQYF. For the CDR3, the DNA is TGTGCCAGCAGCCCGGGGGGTAGCACAGATACGCAGTATTTT. V usage is TRBV11-3 and J usage is TRBJ2-3; 7 bases map to TRBD2. The CDR3 length is 14 residues. The germline V gene has CDR1 SGHNT and CDR2 YENEEA. V was pared by 5 bases and J by 0 bases, with 2 bases of the junction left unmatched.

This clonotype has a single count. The chain combines TRBV20-1 with TRBJ1-2; 7 nucleotides line up with TRBD1. V lost 3 bases, J lost 6 bases, and 13 bases stayed unmatched. Germline V gene data show CDR1 as DFQATT and CDR2 as SNEGSKA (reference sequence). CDR3 length equals 15 residues. As DNA, the CDR3 is TGCAGTGCTAGCGTAAGACAGGGCCGCCACGATGGCTACACCTTC. It is translated as CSASVRQGRHDGYTF.

J is TRBJ2-3 and V is TRBV6-4, with a possible D match to TRBD1 (6 bases). CDR3 size: 11 residues. Germline CDR1 reads MRHNA; CDR2 reads SNTAGT. Deletions cut 6 bases from V and 5 bases from J, with 6 bases between. CDR3 in amino acids: CASRQGDTQYF. DNA for the CDR3: TGTGCCAGCAGACAGGGAGATACGCAGTATTTT.

The CDR3 loop is CASSLAPLGEQYF. The DNA for the CDR3 is TGTGCCAGCAGTTTGGCCCCACTCGGCGAGCAGTACTTC. The V and J genes are TRBV12-3 or TRBV12-4 and TRBJ2-7, with unresolved D. The V end lost 3 bases, the J end lost 6 bases, and 12 bases lay between the germline ends. CDR3 size: 13 residues.